The clone carrying this TCR beta chain has a handful of counts. Its antigen remains unknown. Trimming shortened V by 5 bases and J by 5 bases, and 13 bases separated the two germline ends. Germline CDR1 and CDR2: MNHEY and SVGEGT. This CDR3 contains 14 residues. Combining a sample-barcoded 5' primer with a J-beta primer mix, a second PCR ran for about 7 to 11 cycles. Each CDR3 protein is one row after TCRdb ran MiXCR on the 5' RACE reads. The sample comprises about 1.7 million distinct CDR3 sequences, approximately 28% of which are singletons, and 7.7% rests with the top ten. The data belong to a study of blood T cells in healthy people across ages. Study conclusions and caveats: Long-lived donors had more naive CD4+ cells and higher diversity than aged donors. Significant beta diversity loss was already apparent by age approximately 42, declining roughly linearly.

The extraction recovered at least 5 micrograms of total RNA per sample. The gene calls are TRBV6-2 or TRBV6-3 and TRBJ1-5; D is possibly TRBD1 (5 bases). The sequencing sample was made of blood. This TCR came from a woman in her twenties or thirties in good health. The CDR3 DNA sequence: TGTGCCAGCAGTCTGCAGGCAGGGTATCAGCCCCAGCATTTT. Protein: CASSLQAGYQPQHF.